This TCR beta chain was retrieved from a study of cytomegalovirus exposure and HLA in healthy donors. Study-level findings and limits: Earlier analysis found most TCR beta V segments productive about 90% or about 30% of the time.

Primers: 60 Vbeta forward and 13 Jbeta reverse. Repertoires were generated with immunoSEQ multiplex PCR, while TCRdb's copy carries only in-frame clones and drops some. Counted here are about 180,000 clones, over 70% occurring once; the ten biggest clones make up over 2%. The CDR3 is 17 amino acids. V shed 0 bases and J shed 4 bases, with 15 bases lying between them. Germline lookup yields CDR1 LGHNA and CDR2 YSLEER. Note on this clone: Its matching antigen is unknown.

The sequencing sample was made of PBMCs. The source of this sequence is a woman in her 30s in good health and CMV-seronegative. This sequence joins TRBV4-3 and TRBJ2-2, with a tentative D call TRBD2 (5 bases). The CDR3 protein is CASSQDRGGLVTGELFF. For the CDR3, the DNA is TGCGCCAGCAGCCAAGACAGAGGAGGACTCGTCACCGGGGAGCTGTTTTTT.